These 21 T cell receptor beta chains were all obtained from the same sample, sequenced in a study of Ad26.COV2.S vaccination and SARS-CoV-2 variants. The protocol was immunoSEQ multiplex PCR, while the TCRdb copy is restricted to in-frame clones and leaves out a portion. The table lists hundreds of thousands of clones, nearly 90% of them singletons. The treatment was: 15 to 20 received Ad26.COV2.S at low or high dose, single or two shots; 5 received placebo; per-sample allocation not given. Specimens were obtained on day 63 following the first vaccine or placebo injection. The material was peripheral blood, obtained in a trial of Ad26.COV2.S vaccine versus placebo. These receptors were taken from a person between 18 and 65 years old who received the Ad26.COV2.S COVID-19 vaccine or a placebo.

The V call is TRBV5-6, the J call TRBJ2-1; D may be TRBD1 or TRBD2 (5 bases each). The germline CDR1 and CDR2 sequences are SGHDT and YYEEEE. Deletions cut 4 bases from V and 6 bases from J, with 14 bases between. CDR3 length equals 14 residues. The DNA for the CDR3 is TGTGCCAGCAGCCGCGCCGCGAGGGGCAATGAGCAGTTCTTC. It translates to CASSRAARGNEQFF.

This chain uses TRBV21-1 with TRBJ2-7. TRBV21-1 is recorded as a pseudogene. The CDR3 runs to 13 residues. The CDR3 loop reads CASSKPPDGEQYF. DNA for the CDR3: TGTGCCAGCAGCAAACCACCCGACGGCGAGCAGTACTTC.

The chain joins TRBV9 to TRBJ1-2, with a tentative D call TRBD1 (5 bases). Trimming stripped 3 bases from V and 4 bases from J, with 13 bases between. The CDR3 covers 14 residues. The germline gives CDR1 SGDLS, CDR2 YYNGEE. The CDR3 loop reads CASSAAGTLYGYTF. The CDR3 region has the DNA TGTGCCAGCAGCGCCGCCGGGACGCTCTATGGCTACACCTTC.

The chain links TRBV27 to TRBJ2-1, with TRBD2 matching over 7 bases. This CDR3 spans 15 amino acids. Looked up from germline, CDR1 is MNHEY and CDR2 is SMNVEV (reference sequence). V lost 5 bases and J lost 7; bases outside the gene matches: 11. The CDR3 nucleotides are TGTGCCAGCAGTCCAAGGGACTACCTAGGGAATGAGCAGTTCTTC. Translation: CASSPRDYLGNEQFF.

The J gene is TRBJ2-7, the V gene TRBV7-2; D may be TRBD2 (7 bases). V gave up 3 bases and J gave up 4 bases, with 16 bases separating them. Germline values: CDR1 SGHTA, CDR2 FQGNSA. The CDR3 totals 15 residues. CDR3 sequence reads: CASSFRGGRLYEQYF. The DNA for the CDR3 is TGTGCCAGCAGCTTTAGGGGGGGCAGATTGTACGAGCAGTACTTC.

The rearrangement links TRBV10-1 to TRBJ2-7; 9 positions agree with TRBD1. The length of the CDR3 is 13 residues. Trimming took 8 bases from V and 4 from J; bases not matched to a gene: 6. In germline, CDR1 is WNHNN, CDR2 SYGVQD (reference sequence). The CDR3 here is CASFRDRAYEQYF. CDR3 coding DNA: TGCGCCAGCTTCCGGGACAGGGCGTACGAGCAGTACTTC.

CDR3 in amino acids: CASIVQTFGYTF. As DNA, the CDR3 is TGTGCCAGCATAGTACAGACGTTTGGCTACACCTTC. The V gene is TRBV2, the J gene TRBJ1-2; D is unresolved. The CDR3 runs to 12 residues. V shed 7 bases and J shed 7 bases, with 13 bases lying between them. Germline V gene data show CDR1 as SNHLY and CDR2 as FYNNEI.

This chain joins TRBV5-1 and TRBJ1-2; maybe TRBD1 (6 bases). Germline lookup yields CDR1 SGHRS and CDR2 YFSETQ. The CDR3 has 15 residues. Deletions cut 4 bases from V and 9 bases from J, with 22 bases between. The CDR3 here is CASSPLQGLEGSYTF. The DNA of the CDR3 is TGCGCCAGCAGCCCACTACAGGGCCTAGAAGGTAGCTACACCTTC.

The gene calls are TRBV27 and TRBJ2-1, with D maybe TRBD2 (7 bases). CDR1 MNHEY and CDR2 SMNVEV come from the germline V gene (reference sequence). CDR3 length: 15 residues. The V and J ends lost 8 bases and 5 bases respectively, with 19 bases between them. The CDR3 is CASHRGRGRDNEQFF. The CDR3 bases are TGTGCCAGCCATAGGGGGAGGGGTCGGGACAATGAGCAGTTCTTC.

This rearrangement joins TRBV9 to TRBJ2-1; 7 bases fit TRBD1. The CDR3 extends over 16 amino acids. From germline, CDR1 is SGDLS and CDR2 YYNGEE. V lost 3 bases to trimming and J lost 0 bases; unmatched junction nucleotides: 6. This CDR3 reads CASSAYNRGSYNEQFF. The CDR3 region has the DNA TGTGCCAGCAGCGCCTACAACAGGGGCTCCTACAATGAGCAGTTCTTC.

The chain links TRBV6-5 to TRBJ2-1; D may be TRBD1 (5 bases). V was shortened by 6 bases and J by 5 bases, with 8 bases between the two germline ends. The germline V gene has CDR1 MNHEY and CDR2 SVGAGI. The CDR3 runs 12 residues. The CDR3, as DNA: TGTGCCAGCAGGGACACAGACAATGAGCAGTTCTTC. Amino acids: CASRDTDNEQFF.

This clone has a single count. CDR3 region: CASSVATRTSTDTQYF. DNA for the CDR3: TGTGCCAGCAGCGTAGCTACGAGGACAAGCACAGATACGCAGTATTTT. The chain links TRBV9 to TRBJ2-3; TRBD1 is a possible D gene (5 bases). The CDR3 is 16 amino acids. The germline V and J ends were trimmed by 0 bases and 0 bases, with 11 bases remaining between them. Germline V gene lookup returns CDR1 SGDLS and CDR2 YYNGEE.

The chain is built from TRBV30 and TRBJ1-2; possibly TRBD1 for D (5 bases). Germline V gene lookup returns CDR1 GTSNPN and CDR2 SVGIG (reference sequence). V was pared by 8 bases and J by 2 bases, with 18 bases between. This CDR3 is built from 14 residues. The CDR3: CAAPGPGGNYGYTF. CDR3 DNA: TGTGCCGCCCCGGGGCCGGGCGGGAACTATGGCTACACCTTC.

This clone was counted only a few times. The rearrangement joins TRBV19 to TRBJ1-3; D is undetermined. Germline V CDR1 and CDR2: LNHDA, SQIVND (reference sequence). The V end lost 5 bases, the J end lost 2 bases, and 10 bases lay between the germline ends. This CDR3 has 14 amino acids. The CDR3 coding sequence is TGTGCCAGTAGTGAAGCGTTTGCTGGAAACACCATATATTTT. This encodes CASSEAFAGNTIYF.

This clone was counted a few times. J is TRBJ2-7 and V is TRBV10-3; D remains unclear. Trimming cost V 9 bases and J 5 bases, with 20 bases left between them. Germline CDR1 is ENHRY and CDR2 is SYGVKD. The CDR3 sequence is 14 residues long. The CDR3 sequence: CAIKHLGPLDEQYF. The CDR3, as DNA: TGTGCCATAAAACACCTCGGGCCATTGGACGAGCAGTACTTC.

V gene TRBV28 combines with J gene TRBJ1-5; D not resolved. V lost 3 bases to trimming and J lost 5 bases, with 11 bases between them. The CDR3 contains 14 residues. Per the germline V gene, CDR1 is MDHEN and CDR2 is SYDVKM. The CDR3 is CASSFQLSYQPQHF. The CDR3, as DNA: TGTGCCAGCAGTTTTCAGCTCTCTTATCAGCCCCAGCATTTT. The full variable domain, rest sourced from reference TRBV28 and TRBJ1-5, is DVKVTQSSRYLVKRTGEKVFLECVQDMDHENMFWYRQDPGLGLRLIYFSYDVKMKEKGDIPEGYSVSREKKERFSLILESASTNQTSMYLCASSFQLSYQPQHFGDGTRLSIL.

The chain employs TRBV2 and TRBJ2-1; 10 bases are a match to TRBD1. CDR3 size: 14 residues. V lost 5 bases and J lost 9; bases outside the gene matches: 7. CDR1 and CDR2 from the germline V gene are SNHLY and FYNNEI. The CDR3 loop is CASSSGTGDVEQFF. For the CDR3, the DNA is TGTGCCAGCAGTTCCGGGACAGGGGACGTTGAGCAGTTCTTC.

CDR3 sequence: CASSLSGSETQYF. In DNA form, the CDR3 reads TGTGCCAGCAGCCTTAGCGGGAGCGAGACCCAGTACTTC. This chain joins TRBV11-3 and TRBJ2-5; 9 bases fit TRBD2. The J segment lost 5 bases and the V segment lost 5 bases, leaving 3 bases of the junction unmatched. The CDR3 runs 13 residues. The germline V gene encodes CDR1 SGHNT and CDR2 YENEEA.

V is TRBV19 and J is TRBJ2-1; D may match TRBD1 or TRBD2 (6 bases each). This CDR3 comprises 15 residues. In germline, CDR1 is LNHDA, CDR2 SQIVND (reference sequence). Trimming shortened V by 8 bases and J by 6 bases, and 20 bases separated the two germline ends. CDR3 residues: CASLGGPAGGNEQFF. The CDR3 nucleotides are TGTGCCAGTTTAGGGGGGCCTGCGGGCGGCAATGAGCAGTTCTTC.

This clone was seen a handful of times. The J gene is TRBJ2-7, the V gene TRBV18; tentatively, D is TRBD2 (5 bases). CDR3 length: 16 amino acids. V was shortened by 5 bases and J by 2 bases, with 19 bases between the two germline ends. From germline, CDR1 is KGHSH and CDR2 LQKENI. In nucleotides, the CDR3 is TGTGCCAGCTCAACCCTACGGGGTACCCGCGCCTACGAGCAGTACTTC. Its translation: CASSTLRGTRAYEQYF.

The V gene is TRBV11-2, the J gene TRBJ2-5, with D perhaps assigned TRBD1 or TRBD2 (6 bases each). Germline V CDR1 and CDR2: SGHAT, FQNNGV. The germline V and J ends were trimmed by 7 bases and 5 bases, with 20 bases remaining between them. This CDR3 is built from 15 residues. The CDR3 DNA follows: TGTGCCAGCACCTCAGTTGGGGGGCGGAGGGAGACCCAGTACTTC. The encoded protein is CASTSVGGRRETQYF.